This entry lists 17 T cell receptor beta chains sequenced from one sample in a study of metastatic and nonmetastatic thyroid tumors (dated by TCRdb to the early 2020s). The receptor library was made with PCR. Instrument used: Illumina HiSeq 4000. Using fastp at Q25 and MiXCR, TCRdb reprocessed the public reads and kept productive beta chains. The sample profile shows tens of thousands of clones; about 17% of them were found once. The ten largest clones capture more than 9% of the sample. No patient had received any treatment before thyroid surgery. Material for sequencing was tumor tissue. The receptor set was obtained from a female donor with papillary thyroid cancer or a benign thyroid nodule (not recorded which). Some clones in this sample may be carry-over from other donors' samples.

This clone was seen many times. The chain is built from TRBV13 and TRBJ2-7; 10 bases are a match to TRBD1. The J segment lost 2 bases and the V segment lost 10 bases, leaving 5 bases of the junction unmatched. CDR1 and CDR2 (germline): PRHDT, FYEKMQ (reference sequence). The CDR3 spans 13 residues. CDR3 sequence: CATSGQGAYEQYF. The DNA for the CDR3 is TGTGCCACCTCCGGACAGGGGGCCTACGAGCAGTACTTC.

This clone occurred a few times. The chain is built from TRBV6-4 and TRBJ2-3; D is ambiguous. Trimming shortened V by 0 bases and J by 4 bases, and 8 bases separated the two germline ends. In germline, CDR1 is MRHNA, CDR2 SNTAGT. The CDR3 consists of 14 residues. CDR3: CASSDSPGADTQYF. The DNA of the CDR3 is TGTGCCAGCAGTGACTCCCCCGGAGCAGATACGCAGTATTTT.

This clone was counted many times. CDR3 sequence: CASSEQETQYF. In DNA, the CDR3 is TGTGCCAGCAGCGAGCAAGAGACCCAGTACTTC. V is TRBV6-1 and J is TRBJ2-5; unclear D gene. V lost 6 bases and J lost 2, with 4 bases in between. Germline CDR1 MNHNS, CDR2 SASEGT. The CDR3 loop spans 11 amino acids.

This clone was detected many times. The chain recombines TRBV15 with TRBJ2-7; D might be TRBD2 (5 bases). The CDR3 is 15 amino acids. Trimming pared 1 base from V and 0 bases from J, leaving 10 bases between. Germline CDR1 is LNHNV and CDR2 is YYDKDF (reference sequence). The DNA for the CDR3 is TGTGCCACCAGCAGAGGTGGGAGAAGCTCCTACGAGCAGTACTTC. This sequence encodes CATSRGGRSSYEQYF. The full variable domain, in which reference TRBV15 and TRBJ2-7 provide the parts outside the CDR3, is DAMVIQNPRYQVTQFGKPVTLSCSQTLNHNVMYWYQQKSSQAPKLLFHYYDKDFNNEADTPDNFQSRRPNTSFCFLDIRSPGLGDTAMYLCATSRGGRSSYEQYFGPGTRLTVT.

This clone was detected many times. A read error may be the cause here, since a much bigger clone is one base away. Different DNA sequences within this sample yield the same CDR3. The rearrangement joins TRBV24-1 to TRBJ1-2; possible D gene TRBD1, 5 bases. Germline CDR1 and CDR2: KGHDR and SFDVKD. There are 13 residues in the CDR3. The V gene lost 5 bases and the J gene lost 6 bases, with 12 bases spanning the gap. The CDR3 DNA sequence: TGTGCCACCAGTGGGGGCCAGGGTGATGGCTACACCTTC. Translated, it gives CATSGGQGDGYTF.

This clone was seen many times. CDR3 amino acids: CASTRQAYQPQHF. In nucleotides, the CDR3 is TGTGCCAGCACCCGACAGGCATATCAGCCCCAGCATTTT. The rearrangement links TRBV6-1 to TRBJ1-5; tentative D call: TRBD1 (6 bases). The germline V gene encodes CDR1 MNHNS and CDR2 SASEGT. V lost 7 bases and J 5 bases, leaving 12 bases between the germline ends. This CDR3 has 13 residues.

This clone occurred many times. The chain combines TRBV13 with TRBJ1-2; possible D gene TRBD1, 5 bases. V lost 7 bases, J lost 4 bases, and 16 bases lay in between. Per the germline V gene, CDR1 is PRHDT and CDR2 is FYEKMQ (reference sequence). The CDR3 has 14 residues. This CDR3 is CASKTRVLPYGYTF. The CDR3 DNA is TGTGCCAGCAAAACCAGGGTCCTCCCCTATGGCTACACCTTC. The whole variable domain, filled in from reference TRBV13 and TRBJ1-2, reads AAGVIQSPRHLIKEKRETATLKCYPIPRHDTVYWYQQGPGQDPQFLISFYEKMQSDKGSIPDRFSAQQFSDYHSELNMSSLELGDSALYFCASKTRVLPYGYTFGSGTRLTVV.

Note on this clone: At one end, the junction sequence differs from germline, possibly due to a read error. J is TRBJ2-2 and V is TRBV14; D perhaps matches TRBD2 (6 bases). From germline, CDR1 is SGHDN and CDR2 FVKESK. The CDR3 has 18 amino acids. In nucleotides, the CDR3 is TGTGCCAACAGCCAAGAGAGGGGAGGCCGGGGCATTTCCGGGGAGCTGTTTTTT. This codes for CANSQERGGRGISGELFF.

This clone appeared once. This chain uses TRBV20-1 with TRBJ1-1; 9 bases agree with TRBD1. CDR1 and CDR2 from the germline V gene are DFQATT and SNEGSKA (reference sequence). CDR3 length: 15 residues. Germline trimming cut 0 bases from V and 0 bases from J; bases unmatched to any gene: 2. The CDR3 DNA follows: TGCAGTGCTAGAGATGGGGACAGGGTGAACACTGAAGCTTTCTTT. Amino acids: CSARDGDRVNTEAFF.

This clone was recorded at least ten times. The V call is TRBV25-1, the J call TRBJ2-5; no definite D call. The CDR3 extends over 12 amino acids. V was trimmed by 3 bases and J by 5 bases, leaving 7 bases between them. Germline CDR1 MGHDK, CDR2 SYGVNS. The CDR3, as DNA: TGTGCCAGCAGTGAGGATTTTGAGACCCAGTACTTC. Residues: CASSEDFETQYF.

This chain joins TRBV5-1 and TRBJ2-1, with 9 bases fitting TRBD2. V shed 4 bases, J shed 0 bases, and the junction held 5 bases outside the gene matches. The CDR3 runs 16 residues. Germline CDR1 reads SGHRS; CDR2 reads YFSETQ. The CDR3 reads CASSASGRNSYNEQFF. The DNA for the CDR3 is TGCGCCAGCAGCGCCAGCGGGAGGAACTCCTACAATGAGCAGTTCTTC.

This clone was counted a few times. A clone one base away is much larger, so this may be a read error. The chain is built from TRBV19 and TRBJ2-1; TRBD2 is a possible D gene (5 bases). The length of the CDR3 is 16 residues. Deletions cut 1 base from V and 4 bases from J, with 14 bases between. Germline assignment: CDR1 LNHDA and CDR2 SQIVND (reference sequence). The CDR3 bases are TGTGCCAGTAGTATAGGGTGCAGGAGGAGTTACAATGAGCAGTTCTTC. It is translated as CASSIGCRRSYNEQFF. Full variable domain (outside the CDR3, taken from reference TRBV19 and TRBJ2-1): DGGITQSPKYLFRKEGQNVTLSCEQNLNHDAMYWYRQDPGQGLRLIYYSQIVNDFQKGDIAEGYSVSREKKESFPLTVTSAQKNPTAFYLCASSIGCRRSYNEQFFGPGTRLTVL.

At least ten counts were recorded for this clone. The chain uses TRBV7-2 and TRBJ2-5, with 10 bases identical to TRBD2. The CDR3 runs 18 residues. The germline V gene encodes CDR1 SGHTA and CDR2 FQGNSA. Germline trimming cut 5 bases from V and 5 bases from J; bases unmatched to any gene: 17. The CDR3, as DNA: TGTGCCAGCAGCGCATTTAGGTGGGGCGGGACTAGCGCGGAGACCCAGTACTTC. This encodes CASSAFRWGGTSAETQYF. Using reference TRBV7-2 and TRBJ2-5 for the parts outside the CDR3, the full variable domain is GAGVSQSPSNKVTEKGKDVELRCDPISGHTALYWYRQSLGQGLEFLIYFQGNSAPDKSGLPSDRFSAERTGGSVSTLTIQRTQQEDSAVYLCASSAFRWGGTSAETQYFGPGTRLLVL.

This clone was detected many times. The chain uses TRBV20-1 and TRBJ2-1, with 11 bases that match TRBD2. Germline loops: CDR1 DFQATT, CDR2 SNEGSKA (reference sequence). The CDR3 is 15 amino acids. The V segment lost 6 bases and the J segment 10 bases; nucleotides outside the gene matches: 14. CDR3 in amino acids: CSADTSGRGSGEQFF. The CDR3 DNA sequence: TGCAGTGCGGATACTAGCGGGAGAGGTAGTGGCGAGCAGTTCTTC.

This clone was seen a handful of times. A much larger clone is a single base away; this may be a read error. Here the CDR3 reads CASNAAGASKHMETQYF. CDR3 DNA: TGTGCCAGCAATGCCGCCGGGGCGTCCAAACACATGGAGACCCAGTACTTC. The gene calls are TRBV28 and TRBJ2-5; either TRBD1 or TRBD2 may fit D (5 bases each). Trimming left V 7 bases short and J 5 bases short, with 26 bases between. Germline CDR1 is MDHEN and CDR2 is SYDVKM. The CDR3 runs to 17 residues.

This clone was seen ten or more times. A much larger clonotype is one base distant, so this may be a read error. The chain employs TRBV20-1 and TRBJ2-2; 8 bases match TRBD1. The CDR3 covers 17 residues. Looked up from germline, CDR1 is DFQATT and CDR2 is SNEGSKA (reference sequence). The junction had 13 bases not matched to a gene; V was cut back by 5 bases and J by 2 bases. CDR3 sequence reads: CSAGVMGDRTNTGELFF. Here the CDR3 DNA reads TGCAGTGCTGGAGTTATGGGGGACAGGACAAACACCGGGGAGCTGTTTTTT.

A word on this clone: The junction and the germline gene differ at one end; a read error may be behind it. CDR3 bases: TGTGACAGCAGTGAAGATGTCGGGAGGGCCGTAGGAAAACTGTTTTTT. Translating it yields CDSSEDVGRAVGKLFF. The rearrangement joins TRBV2 to TRBJ1-4, with no clear D. This CDR3 contains 16 residues. From germline, CDR1 is SNHLY and CDR2 FYNNEI.